This paragraph covers one T cell receptor beta chain sequence. Its antigen is unidentified. The CDR3 runs 16 residues. V was clipped by 6 bases and J by 0 bases, with 14 bases between them. Germline V gene sequence: CDR1 LNHDA, CDR2 SQIVND (reference sequence). The record originates from a study of T cell responses to AZD1222 COVID-19 vaccine. Study-wide context: Analysis merged second doses at about 4 or about 12 weeks.

The assay was immunoSEQ multiplex PCR, and TCRdb's table has in-frame clones only and misses some. The repertoire has 150,000 to 200,000 clones, roughly 90% of them found once; the top ten carry around 1.6%. Study outcomes and limitations: Donors were mostly white British, more females; clonal diversity possibly underestimated. The number of AZD1222 recipients seropositive at baseline was only five or six. The repertoires were collected only after the peak T cell response.

The V gene is TRBV19, the J gene TRBJ1-4; tentatively, D is TRBD1 (5 bases). This clonotype was sampled from an adult in good health. The sample in question was peripheral blood, obtained on day 0 of AZD1222 vaccination. CDR3 in amino acids: CASSNRRWATNEKLFF. The CDR3 DNA sequence: TGTGCCAGTAGCAACAGGCGCTGGGCAACTAATGAAAAACTGTTTTTT.